This is a list of T cell receptor beta chains from one sample in a study of a mutant IDH1 vaccine in newly diagnosed glioma. Using immunoSEQ multiplex PCR, the repertoire was profiled, and TCRdb retains in-frame clones only, with some absent. This table has about 32,000 clones, about four fifths appearing once. Their antigens remain unidentified. Sequenced here: PBMCs, sampled from a glioma patient whose treatment included an IDH1 peptide vaccine. These TCRs come from a woman aged 18-29 years with glioma. Both conserved end residues are trimmed from each CDR3.

J: TRBJ2-2
V: TRBV5-4
CDR3: ASSLGLAVTGELF

J: TRBJ2-3
V: TRBV6-6
CDR3: ATQSTGIGPDTQY

J: TRBJ2-7
V: TRBV27
CDR3: ASSLFAGVQIGDEQY

J: TRBJ2-3
V: TRBV5-1
CDR3: ASSSTGIYTDTQY

J: TRBJ2-7
V: TRBV27
CDR3: ASRRAGVYEQY

J: TRBJ1-3
V: TRBV7-2
CDR3: ASSLGGTVSGNTIY

J: TRBJ2-3
V: TRBV6-5
CDR3: ASSDRVITDTQY

J: TRBJ2-2
V: TRBV18
CDR3: ASSPGTPNTGELF

J: TRBJ1-5
V: TRBV19
CDR3: ASSIGDRGSQPQH

J: TRBJ2-1
V: TRBV5-1
CDR3: ASSSLLAGGPSEQF

J: TRBJ1-2
V: TRBV19
CDR3: ASSITSHGTANYGYT

J: TRBJ2-7
V: TRBV5-1
CDR3: ASSLETGGTEQY

J: TRBJ2-7
V: TRBV19
CDR3: ASTGQGYYEQY